Following are 29 T cell receptor beta chains from one sample sequenced in a study of identical twins. TCRdb called the 5' RACE reads again in MiXCR, with one record for every CDR3 protein. The table records approximately 600,000 distinct CDR3 sequences, around 9.6% of them present only once. In addition, the sample was reused for a study of yellow fever vaccine responses in identical twins.

The sequenced material came from PBMCs. The origin of the receptors is a young woman in good health.

This clonotype was observed many times. The rearrangement uses TRBV6-2 or TRBV6-3 and TRBJ1-2, with D possibly matching TRBD1 (6 bases). Deletions cut 2 bases from V and 4 bases from J, with 8 bases between. Germline V gene sequence: CDR1 MNHEY, CDR2 SVGEGT. This CDR3 region has 13 residues. DNA of the CDR3: TGTGCCAGCAGTTACGGGACAATCTATGGCTACACCTTC. This sequence encodes CASSYGTIYGYTF.

This chain joins TRBV6-1 and TRBJ2-5, with a possible D match to TRBD2 (6 bases). Germline CDR1 is MNHNS and CDR2 is SASEGT. V lost 10 bases and J lost 5, with 17 bases in between. The CDR3 is 13 residues long. The CDR3, as DNA: TGTGCCACCGCTCGGGGGACGGGGGAGACCCAGTACTTC. It encodes CATARGTGETQYF.

In this sample, this clonotype turned up a few times. The CDR3 loop reads CATGGTGGNEQYF. The CDR3 DNA sequence: TGTGCCACCGGCGGGACAGGGGGCAACGAGCAGTACTTC. The chain carries TRBV15 and TRBJ2-7, with 12 positions matching TRBD1. J gave up 5 bases and V 8 bases, and 4 bases lay outside the gene matches. CDR3 length: 13 amino acids. Germline CDR1 LNHNV, CDR2 YYDKDF (reference sequence).

This clonotype was detected ten times or more. The chain joins TRBV5-1 to TRBJ2-1, with D hard to call. The CDR3 length is 15 residues. Trimming left V 7 bases short and J 0 bases short, with 14 bases between. The germline V gene encodes CDR1 SGHRS and CDR2 YFSETQ. The CDR3 region has the DNA TGCGCCAGCCGTAGTACGACCCGCTCCTACAATGAGCAGTTCTTC. Its translation is CASRSTTRSYNEQFF.

This clonotype was observed a handful of times. In nucleotides, the CDR3 is TGTGCCAGCAGCTCTACGGGACAGGGGGCGGCTGGGGCCAACGTCCTGACTTTC. Its protein product is CASSSTGQGAAGANVLTF. The rearrangement joins TRBV28 to TRBJ2-6, with 12 positions matching TRBD1. V gave up 6 bases and J gave up 2 bases; unmatched junction bases: 8. CDR1 is MDHEN and CDR2 is SYDVKM in the germline V gene. There are 18 residues in the CDR3.

This clonotype came up many times. The chain joins TRBV20-1 to TRBJ2-5; no reliable D call. Trimming took off 5 bases at V and 5 bases at J, with 9 bases between the two ends. Germline CDR1 reads DFQATT; CDR2 reads SNEGSKA (reference sequence). This CDR3 region has 11 residues. This CDR3 is CSAALLETQYF. The CDR3 DNA is TGCAGTGCTGCATTACTGGAGACCCAGTACTTC.

This clonotype was counted between two and nine times. V is TRBV20-1 and J is TRBJ2-6; unclear D gene. Trimming stripped 0 bases from V and 0 bases from J, with 15 bases between. Germline-derived CDR1 and CDR2 are DFQATT and SNEGSKA (reference sequence). The CDR3 totals 18 residues. This CDR3 reads CSARDPRVYVSGANVLTF. In DNA, the CDR3 is TGCAGTGCTAGAGATCCTAGGGTATACGTCTCTGGGGCCAACGTCCTGACTTTC.

V gene TRBV20-1 combines with J gene TRBJ2-1; TRBD2 matches 8 bases. The germline V gene has CDR1 DFQATT and CDR2 SNEGSKA (reference sequence). The CDR3 consists of 15 residues. Trimming took 0 bases from V and 8 from J; bases not matched to a gene: 9. This chain's CDR3 is CSAREVPGLADEQFF. The CDR3, as DNA: TGCAGTGCTAGAGAGGTTCCCGGACTAGCCGATGAGCAGTTCTTC.

This clonotype was counted between two and nine times. This chain links TRBV20-1 with TRBJ2-7; D remains unclear. CDR3 length: 11 residues. Looked up from germline, CDR1 is DFQATT and CDR2 is SNEGSKA (reference sequence). V lost 2 bases to trimming and J lost 5 bases, with 7 bases between them. CDR3 DNA sequence: TGCAGTGCTAGACTCAGAAACGAGCAGTACTTC. Protein product: CSARLRNEQYF.

The CDR3 loop reads CATSGAARPTDTQYF. The CDR3 coding sequence is TGTGCCACCAGTGGCGCGGCACGCCCCACAGATACGCAGTATTTT. The chain links TRBV24-1 to TRBJ2-3; D gene uncertain. The CDR3 totals 15 residues. Germline-derived CDR1 and CDR2 are KGHDR and SFDVKD. Trimming cost V 5 bases and J 2 bases, with 13 bases left between them.

This clonotype was detected only a few times. CDR3 loop: CASRPGLSTDTQYF. In nucleotides, the CDR3 is TGTGCCAGCAGACCGGGGCTTAGCACAGATACGCAGTATTTT. This chain links TRBV7-2 with TRBJ2-3; either TRBD1 or TRBD2 may supply D (5 bases each). The CDR3 sequence is 14 residues long. V was trimmed by 6 bases and J by 0 bases, leaving 10 bases between them. CDR1 is SGHTA and CDR2 is FQGNSA in the germline V gene.

This clonotype was found many times. V is TRBV5-1 and J is TRBJ2-1, with 10 bases aligning to TRBD2. The J segment lost 4 bases and the V segment lost 4 bases, leaving 8 bases of the junction unmatched. CDR3 length: 16 residues. CDR1 is SGHRS and CDR2 is YFSETQ in the germline V gene. The CDR3 loop is CASSIPGTSVYNEQFF. The CDR3 DNA is TGCGCCAGCAGCATACCCGGGACTAGCGTATACAATGAGCAGTTCTTC. Using reference TRBV5-1 and TRBJ2-1 for the parts outside the CDR3, the full variable domain is KAGVTQTPRYLIKTRGQQVTLSCSPISGHRSVSWYQQTPGQGLQFLFEYFSETQRNKGNFPGRFSGRQFSNSRSEMNVSTLELGDSALYLCASSIPGTSVYNEQFFGPGTRLTVL.

Ten or more counts support this clonotype. The CDR3 DNA follows: TGTGCCAGCAGCTCCATGGTTAGCGGGGGCTCCTACGAGCAGTACTTC. Translation: CASSSMVSGGSYEQYF. The V call is TRBV13, the J call TRBJ2-7; the match to TRBD2 covers 9 bases. Germline CDR1 is PRHDT and CDR2 is FYEKMQ (reference sequence). The V and J ends lost 4 bases and 0 bases, in that order; junction bases with no gene match: 7. This CDR3 is built from 16 residues.

The table lists this clonotype with many counts. The V and J genes are TRBV29-1 and TRBJ2-1, with a weak D call TRBD1 (5 bases). CDR3 length equals 15 residues. Germline lookup yields CDR1 SQVTM and CDR2 ANQGSEA. Trimming left V 0 bases short and J 7 bases short, with 16 bases between. CDR3 bases: TGCAGCGTTGAAGACATCGCAGGGCTCGGAAATGAGCAGTTCTTC. Its translation is CSVEDIAGLGNEQFF.

V usage is TRBV20-1 and J usage is TRBJ2-7; tentatively, D is TRBD1 (5 bases). This CDR3 spans 13 amino acids. Per the germline V gene, CDR1 is DFQATT and CDR2 is SNEGSKA (reference sequence). V was trimmed by 5 bases and J by 4 bases, leaving 15 bases between them. In nucleotides, the CDR3 is TGCAGTGCTTGGCAGGGTGTCGAATACGAGCAGTACTTC. It specifies CSAWQGVEYEQYF.

The rearrangement joins TRBV7-9 to TRBJ2-1; 10 nucleotides line up with TRBD2. This CDR3 spans 16 amino acids. Per the germline V gene, CDR1 is SEHNR and CDR2 is FQNEAQ (reference sequence). Trimming at V came to 4 bases and at J to 5 bases, leaving 8 bases not matched to a gene. CDR3 DNA: TGTGCCAGCAGCTACACACTAGCGGGACTTAACAATGAGCAGTTCTTC. Its protein is CASSYTLAGLNNEQFF.

There are many counts of this clonotype. The J gene is TRBJ2-1, the V gene TRBV10-2, with 7 bases aligning to TRBD1. Germline trimming cut 7 bases from V and 7 bases from J; bases unmatched to any gene: 7. The CDR3 has 13 residues. Germline V lookup: CDR1 WSHSY, CDR2 SAAADI. Here the CDR3 DNA reads TGCGCCAGCACGCGTCAGGGGGAAAATGAGCAGTTCTTC. It specifies CASTRQGENEQFF.

This clonotype was counted only a few times. The rearrangement links TRBV4-2 to TRBJ2-4; the match to TRBD2 covers 7 bases. Per germline, CDR1 LGHNA and CDR2 YNFKEQ. The CDR3 has 16 residues. V gave up 1 base and J gave up 4 bases; unmatched junction bases: 7. CDR3 coding DNA: TGTGCCAGCAGCCAAGGGGGCAGCGGGGAAAAAAACATTCAGTACTTC. It translates to CASSQGGSGEKNIQYF.

This clonotype was detected many times. The CDR3 bases are TGTGCCAGCAGCCCGGGGCGGGCAGGATATAACTACGAGCAGTACTTC. Residues: CASSPGRAGYNYEQYF. The V and J genes are TRBV4-2 and TRBJ2-7, with D possibly being TRBD1 or TRBD2 (5 bases each). The CDR3 contains 16 residues. Trimming stripped 4 bases from V and 3 bases from J, with 19 bases between. CDR1 is LGHNA and CDR2 is YNFKEQ in the germline V gene.

The chain combines TRBV7-8 with TRBJ2-5; a possible D gene is TRBD1 (6 bases). The CDR3 runs 15 residues. The V end was cut by 4 bases, the J end by 5 bases, with 17 bases between. Germline CDR1 SGHVS, CDR2 FQNEAQ. The CDR3 loop is CASSSYPGAWETQYF. CDR3 DNA: TGTGCCAGCAGCTCCTATCCAGGGGCCTGGGAGACCCAGTACTTC.

The chain combines TRBV25-1 with TRBJ1-4, with D unresolved. CDR1 is MGHDK, CDR2 SYGVNS, per germline. This CDR3 is 14 amino acids long. Trimming removed 4 bases from V and 0 bases from J, with 6 bases in between. CDR3 protein: CASSVRATNEKLFF. The CDR3 nucleotides read TGTGCCAGCAGTGTAAGAGCAACTAATGAAAAACTGTTTTTT. The whole variable domain, filled in from reference TRBV25-1 and TRBJ1-4, reads EADIYQTPRYLVIGTGKKITLECSQTMGHDKMYWYQQDPGMELHLIHYSYGVNSTEKGDLSSESTVSRIRTEHFPLTLESARPSHTSQYLCASSVRATNEKLFFGSGTQLSVL.

This clonotype was seen at least ten times. V usage is TRBV6-2 or TRBV6-3 and J usage is TRBJ2-7; 10 nucleotides line up with TRBD1. The CDR3 length is 12 residues. The ends lost 10 bases at V and 3 bases at J; junction bases unmatched: 3. Germline CDR1 is MNHEY and CDR2 is SVGEGT. DNA of the CDR3: TGTGCCACCAGGACAGGGGGCTACGAGCAGTACTTC. Encoded protein: CATRTGGYEQYF.

This rearrangement joins TRBV20-1 to TRBJ2-7; 7 nucleotides line up with TRBD2. Germline loops: CDR1 DFQATT, CDR2 SNEGSKA (reference sequence). CDR3 length equals 15 residues. J was trimmed by 5 bases and V by 1 base; bases with no gene match: 11. The CDR3, as DNA: TGCAGTGCTAGAGGTGGGACTACCGATTTCAACGAGCAGTACTTC. Protein product: CSARGGTTDFNEQYF.

This clonotype was detected a few times. The chain has TRBV25-1 and TRBJ2-1; the D gene is possibly TRBD2 (6 bases). Trimming took off 3 bases at V and 7 bases at J, with 13 bases between the two ends. Germline loops: CDR1 MGHDK, CDR2 SYGVNS. This CDR3 contains 14 residues. CDR3 sequence reads: CASSDVREANEQFF. The CDR3 bases are TGTGCCAGCAGTGACGTCAGGGAGGCTAATGAGCAGTTCTTC.

The gene calls are TRBV29-1 and TRBJ2-1, with 7 bases matching TRBD2. The germline CDR1 and CDR2 sequences are SQVTM and ANQGSEA. The CDR3 consists of 14 residues. V was pared by 3 bases and J by 0 bases, with 2 bases of the junction left unmatched. In DNA form, the CDR3 reads TGCAGCGTTGAGGGCGGGAGCTCCTACAATGAGCAGTTCTTC. Translation gives CSVEGGSSYNEQFF.

This clonotype was seen more than once but under ten times. CDR3 nucleotide sequence: TGCAGTGCCCCCTTTTGGGGACTAGTCGGCCCCACGGGTTTTTCCGGGGAGCTGTTTTTT. As protein: CSAPFWGLVGPTGFSGELFF. The V call is TRBV20-1, the J call TRBJ2-2; 8 positions match TRBD2. Germline V gene data show CDR1 as DFQATT and CDR2 as SNEGSKA (reference sequence). CDR3 length: 20 amino acids. The J segment lost 6 bases and the V segment lost 6 bases, leaving 27 bases of the junction unmatched.

The chain combines TRBV11-3 with TRBJ2-7; tentatively, D is TRBD2 (6 bases). Trimming took 5 bases from V and 3 from J, leaving 17 bases between them. This CDR3 is built from 15 residues. Germline V gene sequence: CDR1 SGHNT, CDR2 YENEEA. The CDR3 reads CASSPGGFGDYEQYF. CDR3 coding DNA: TGTGCCAGCAGCCCCGGAGGGTTCGGGGACTACGAGCAGTACTTC.

This clonotype was seen repeatedly, ten times or more. The chain uses TRBV21-1 and TRBJ2-1; TRBD1 was called by the table and not checked on the DNA. TRBV21-1 is annotated as a pseudogene. The length of the CDR3 is 13 residues. The CDR3 DNA sequence: TGTGCCAGCGGCCCTACCCGGGCTAATGAGCAGTTCTTC. Amino acid sequence: CASGPTRANEQFF.

This sequence joins TRBV27 and TRBJ2-1; D not certain. Between the trimmed V and J ends, which lost 6 bases and 8 bases, there was a span of 11 bases. The CDR3 is 12 residues long. From germline, CDR1 is MNHEY and CDR2 SMNVEV (reference sequence). The CDR3 region is CASSPMGYEQFF. CDR3 in DNA: TGTGCCAGCAGCCCCATGGGCTATGAGCAGTTCTTC.